This record looks at one T cell receptor beta chain sequence and its context. Its specificity is not known. The read finishes 3 residues shy of the CDR3 end, and the germline J gene is used to complete it. Diagnosis required reduced IgG, IgA and/or IgM with specific antibody deficiency. Germline values: CDR1 KGHSH, CDR2 LQKENI. The CDR3 is 14 amino acids. The V end lost 4 bases, the J end lost 6 bases, and 13 bases lay between the germline ends. The sample comes from a study of T cell clonality in common variable immunodeficiency. General study findings and limits: Common variable immunodeficiency TCR beta sequences reportedly had fewer deletions and N-nucleotide insertions.

TCRdb's table, derived via immunoSEQ multiplex PCR, lists solely in-frame clones and lacks some. This sample carries about 20,000 clones, none of them present only once. The sample comprised peripheral blood mononuclear cells. The chain has TRBV18 and TRBJ1-5; D is ambiguous. This receptor was identified in a human donor with common variable immunodeficiency. CDR3 DNA (partial): TGTGCCAGCTCACATTCCAGACTCGGTCAGCCC. This gives the protein CASSHSRLGQP. The entire CDR3 protein reads CASSHSRLGQPQHF. The full variable domain, its missing parts supplied by reference TRBV18 and TRBJ1-5, is NAGVMQNPRHLVRRRGQEARLRCSPMKGHSHVYWYRQLPEEGLKFMVYLQKENIIDESGMPKERFSAEFPKEGPSILRIQQVVRGDSAAYFCASSHSRLGQPQHFGDGTRLSIL.